Below, 18 T cell receptor beta chains from the same sample are listed, as sequenced in a study of blood T cell repertoires in COVID-19. TCRdb keeps only in-frame clones here, not all; method: immunoSEQ multiplex PCR. The sample gives roughly 140,000 clones, about 81% of which show up once; approximately 7.3% is in the top ten. Input material: PBMCs or T cells enriched from blood (not recorded which). These TCRs come from a man in his fifties who had recovered from COVID-19.

V and J are TRBV6-5 and TRBJ2-7; 8 bases align to TRBD1. Germline V lookup: CDR1 MNHEY, CDR2 SVGAGI. Losses at the gene ends were 6 bases for V and 0 bases for J; bases not matched to a gene: 7. CDR3 length: 15 amino acids. The CDR3 reads CASSPQGQGSYEQYF. In DNA form, the CDR3 reads TGTGCCAGCAGCCCCCAAGGACAGGGCTCCTACGAGCAGTACTTC.

This clone was found a few times. The chain recombines TRBV3-1 (or the pseudogene TRBV3-2) with TRBJ1-2, with a tentative D call TRBD1 (5 bases). Trimming cost V 4 bases and J 0 bases, with 6 bases left between them. This CDR3 has 13 amino acids. Per germline, CDR1 LGHDT and CDR2 YNNKEL (reference sequence). In DNA, the CDR3 is TGTGCCAGCAGCCCGGACACTAACTATGGCTACACCTTC. Translated: CASSPDTNYGYTF.

The sample holds a few counts of this clone. The CDR3 sequence: CASSATTGTVSYEQYF. In nucleotides, the CDR3 is TGTGCCAGCAGCGCAACGACCGGGACAGTCTCCTACGAGCAGTACTTC. This chain uses TRBV11-2 with TRBJ2-7; 7 bases are shared with TRBD1. J lost 0 bases, V lost 5 bases, and 10 bases had no gene match. Germline V gene sequence: CDR1 SGHAT, CDR2 FQNNGV. The CDR3 covers 16 residues.

V and J are TRBV11-1 and TRBJ2-2, with 9 bases that match TRBD1. Germline trimming cut 5 bases from V and 15 bases from J; bases unmatched to any gene: 13. Germline V gene lookup returns CDR1 SGHAT and CDR2 FQDESV (reference sequence). CDR3 length: 14 amino acids. CDR3 loop: CASSPRSGTGLMFF. CDR3 in DNA: TGTGCCAGCAGCCCGCGGTCCGGGACAGGGTTGATGTTTTTT. Variable domain in full (rest from reference TRBV11-1 and TRBJ2-2): EAEVAQSPRYKITEKSQAVAFWCDPISGHATLYWYRQILGQGPELLVQFQDESVVDDSQLPKDRFSAERLKGVDSTLKIQPAELGDSAMYLCASSPRSGTGLMFFGEGSRLTVL.

This chain's CDR3 is CASSYDIAGAGDEQFF. The CDR3, as DNA: TGTGCCAGCAGCTATGATATAGCGGGGGCTGGGGATGAGCAGTTCTTC. V is TRBV11-2 and J is TRBJ2-1; 9 bases fit TRBD2. The V segment lost 4 bases and the J segment 8 bases; nucleotides outside the gene matches: 12. The germline V gene has CDR1 SGHAT and CDR2 FQNNGV. CDR3 size: 16 residues.

The chain recombines TRBV19 with TRBJ2-7; 7 bases line up with TRBD1. The CDR3 is 15 residues long. The J segment lost 0 bases and the V segment lost 5 bases, leaving 7 bases of the junction unmatched. Germline-derived CDR1 and CDR2 are LNHDA and SQIVND (reference sequence). CDR3 region: CASSPDRAISYEQYF. The CDR3 DNA reads as TGTGCCAGTAGTCCCGACAGGGCGATCTCCTACGAGCAGTACTTC.

The chain employs TRBV6-2 or TRBV6-3 and TRBJ1-2; 7 positions match TRBD1. The CDR3 spans 14 residues. Germline CDR1 reads MNHEY; CDR2 reads SVGEGT. The trim removed 5 bases at V and 6 bases at J, leaving 9 bases unmatched. CDR3 loop: CASSRTGGVHGYTF. In DNA, the CDR3 is TGTGCCAGCAGTAGGACAGGCGGTGTTCATGGCTACACCTTC.

The chain joins TRBV5-4 to TRBJ1-1; 9 bases are a match to TRBD1. This CDR3 is 15 amino acids long. Germline trimming cut 4 bases from V and 1 base from J; bases unmatched to any gene: 5. Per the germline V gene, CDR1 is SGHNT and CDR2 is YYREEE (reference sequence). The CDR3 DNA follows: TGTGCCAGCAGCCTACCGGACAGGGGGAACACTGAAGCTTTCTTT. Translation: CASSLPDRGNTEAFF. Filled out from reference TRBV5-4 and TRBJ1-1, the complete variable domain reads ETGVTQSPTHLIKTRGQQVTLRCSSQSGHNTVSWYQQALGQGPQFIFQYYREEENGRGNFPPRFSGLQFPNYSSELNVNALELDDSALYLCASSLPDRGNTEAFFGQGTRLTVV.

The rearrangement links TRBV14 to TRBJ2-7, with a possible D match to TRBD2 (5 bases). The CDR3 has 15 residues. The V gene's germline CDR1 is SGHDN and CDR2 FVKESK. V shed 7 bases and J shed 1 base, with 17 bases lying between them. CDR3 amino acids: CASTPTSGPSYEQYF. The CDR3 DNA follows: TGTGCCAGCACCCCAACGAGCGGACCTTCCTACGAGCAGTACTTC. The variable domain in full, with the rest retrieved from reference TRBV14 and TRBJ2-7, is EAGVTQFPSHSVIEKGQTVTLRCDPISGHDNLYWYRRVMGKEIKFLLHFVKESKQDESGMPNNRFLAERTGGTYSTLKVQPAELEDSGVYFCASTPTSGPSYEQYFGPGTRLTVT.

The rearrangement links TRBV29-1 to TRBJ1-1; 8 bases map to TRBD1. This CDR3 is 11 amino acids long. The V segment lost 7 bases and the J segment 6 bases; nucleotides outside the gene matches: 4. Looked up from germline, CDR1 is SQVTM and CDR2 is ANQGSEA. The CDR3 is CSAGQGPEAFF. The CDR3 DNA reads TGCAGCGCCGGACAGGGTCCTGAAGCTTTCTTT. The full variable domain, completed using reference TRBV29-1 and TRBJ1-1, is SAVISQKPSRDICQRGTSLTIQCQVDSQVTMMFWYRQQPGQSLTLIATANQGSEATYESGFVIDKFPISRPNLTFSTLTVSNMSPEDSSIYLCSAGQGPEAFFGQGTRLTVV.

The rearrangement links TRBV12-3 or TRBV12-4 to TRBJ2-3, with 8 bases that match TRBD2. CDR3 length: 13 residues. Trimming removed 7 bases from V and 5 bases from J; junction bases left unmatched: 5. CDR3 amino acids: CASTRGGIDTQYF. CDR3 nucleotides: TGTGCCAGCACCCGGGGGGGTATAGATACGCAGTATTTT.

In this sample, this clone turned up once. The chain is built from TRBV2 and TRBJ2-7, with D possibly being TRBD1 (5 bases). V lost 4 bases, J lost 4 bases, and 5 bases lay in between. This CDR3 has 11 amino acids. Looked up from germline, CDR1 is SNHLY and CDR2 is FYNNEI. The DNA of the CDR3 is TGTGCCAGCAGTGCAGGGTACGAGCAGTACTTC. Its protein product is CASSAGYEQYF.

The rearrangement joins TRBV7-2 to TRBJ2-1; 8 nucleotides agree with TRBD1. V gave up 5 bases and J gave up 9 bases; unmatched junction bases: 15. The CDR3 extends over 16 amino acids. The germline V gene encodes CDR1 SGHTA and CDR2 FQGNSA. The CDR3, as DNA: TGTGCCAGCAGCCGCGTCCCCGGACAGGGAGCGGGTGAGCAGTTCTTC. Encoded protein: CASSRVPGQGAGEQFF.

Here the CDR3 DNA reads TGTGCCAGCAGGGCGACAGGGGTTACTAATGAAAAACTGTTTTTT. It codes for CASRATGVTNEKLFF. The rearrangement links TRBV2 to TRBJ1-4; 8 bases agree with TRBD1. The junction had 5 bases not matched to a gene; V was cut back by 6 bases and J by 2 bases. This CDR3 region has 15 residues. CDR1 is SNHLY and CDR2 is FYNNEI in the germline V gene.

The chain recombines TRBV3-1 (or the pseudogene TRBV3-2) with TRBJ1-2; D gene unclear. V was clipped by 4 bases and J by 8 bases, with 17 bases between them. Per the germline V gene, CDR1 is LGHDT and CDR2 is YNNKEL (reference sequence). The CDR3 is 14 amino acids. CDR3 bases: TGTGCCAGCAGCCCTAGAGGAGGGTCCAACGGCTACACCTTC. This translates into CASSPRGGSNGYTF.

The gene calls are TRBV7-2 and TRBJ2-7, with 9 bases identical to TRBD1. From germline, CDR1 is SGHTA and CDR2 FQGNSA. This CDR3 spans 14 amino acids. Losses at the gene ends were 5 bases for V and 2 bases for J; bases not matched to a gene: 4. The CDR3 loop reads CASSPDRGPYEQYF. The CDR3, as DNA: TGTGCCAGCAGCCCGGACAGGGGCCCCTACGAGCAGTACTTC.

The chain links TRBV7-2 to TRBJ2-1; D not resolved. Germline CDR1 is SGHTA and CDR2 is FQGNSA. This CDR3 region has 16 residues. Trimming pared 3 bases from V and 5 bases from J, leaving 17 bases between. The CDR3 region is CASSFNWAQTNNEQFF. The CDR3 DNA is TGTGCCAGCAGCTTTAACTGGGCACAGACCAACAATGAGCAGTTCTTC.

This clone occurred a few times. CDR3 in DNA: TGTGCCAGCAGCCCTACGCCAACGACTAGCGGCAATGAGCAGTTCTTC. It encodes CASSPTPTTSGNEQFF. This chain joins TRBV7-2 and TRBJ2-1, with TRBD2 matching over 9 bases. V shed 5 bases and J 6 bases; nucleotides not matched to a gene: 11. Germline loops: CDR1 SGHTA, CDR2 FQGNSA. The length of the CDR3 is 16 residues.